This TCR beta chain was recovered during a study of T cells after yellow fever vaccination. Between the trimmed V and J ends, which lost 5 bases and 2 bases, there was a span of 9 bases. The CDR3 is 13 amino acids. In germline, CDR1 is SEHNR, CDR2 FQNEAQ (reference sequence). This clonotype was observed a handful of times. Its specificity is unknown. Study observations and caveats: Reappearance after the booster was seen for most primary-vaccination clones, at roughly 96% CD4 and 70% to 90% CD8. Peaking on day 5 versus 15, the secondary response was faster but weaker. The appearance of a small share of clonotypes in both CD4 and CD8 compartments was observed.

It was through 5'RACE template switching that TCR cDNA was made, with a universal primer site and UMIs added. TCRdb re-called the 5' RACE reads with MiXCR, one entry per CDR3 protein. The repertoire holds some 160,000 distinct CDR3 sequences, with about a tenth as singletons. The source was CD8+ T cells sorted from PBMCs, collected 45 days after the yellow fever booster vaccination. This clonotype originated in a man aged 18 to 35 who received the YFV17D yellow fever vaccine. V usage is TRBV7-9 and J usage is TRBJ2-5; tentative D call: TRBD2 (5 bases). CDR3 sequence: CASSRADQETQYF. The DNA for the CDR3 is TGTGCCAGCAGCAGAGCGGATCAAGAGACCCAGTACTTC.